The 28 T cell receptor beta chains listed next were all sequenced from one sample in a study of blood T cell repertoires in COVID-19. The data were produced by immunoSEQ multiplex PCR, yet TCRdb's version contains in-frame clones alone and is incomplete. The sample consists of 130,000 or so clones, under 85% of them appearing once. Sequencing was done on a sample of peripheral blood. These receptors all stem from a human donor in a cohort sampled during active COVID-19.

This clone was seen a single time. The chain employs TRBV5-1 and TRBJ2-5; 12 bases fit TRBD2. Germline values: CDR1 SGHRS, CDR2 YFSETQ. Germline trimming cut 4 bases from V and 5 bases from J; bases unmatched to any gene: 12. The CDR3 length is 17 residues. In DNA form, the CDR3 reads TGCGCCAGCAGCCGCCAAGTGGGACTAGCGGGTTTTGAGACCCAGTACTTC. Translating it yields CASSRQVGLAGFETQYF.

V and J are TRBV6-4 and TRBJ2-1; D is possibly TRBD2 (6 bases). Germline V gene data show CDR1 as MRHNA and CDR2 as SNTAGT. The ends were cut back, 5 bases at V and 0 bases at J, with 8 bases in the middle. CDR3 length equals 14 residues. The CDR3 sequence is CASSRESSYNEQFF. CDR3 DNA: TGTGCCAGCAGTCGGGAGAGCTCCTACAATGAGCAGTTCTTC.

CDR3 sequence (DNA): TGCGCCAGCAGCCAAGCGTCCCGGGGGTTGGGCACTGAAGCTTTCTTT. Translation gives CASSQASRGLGTEAFF. This rearrangement joins TRBV4-1 to TRBJ1-1; maybe TRBD1 (5 bases). Germline V lookup: CDR1 MGHRA, CDR2 YSYEKL. The germline V and J ends were trimmed by 1 base and 4 bases, with 16 bases remaining between them. The CDR3 totals 16 residues.

This clone was found a few times. The chain uses TRBV7-6 and TRBJ2-7; weak D call: TRBD1 (5 bases). CDR3 length: 15 amino acids. The V and J ends lost 5 bases and 3 bases respectively, with 17 bases between them. CDR1 SGHVS and CDR2 FNYEAQ come from the germline V gene. The CDR3 loop is CASSESGALIYEQYF. CDR3 in DNA: TGTGCCAGCAGCGAATCTGGGGCTCTGATCTACGAGCAGTACTTC.

This clone was seen only once. V usage is TRBV6-6 and J usage is TRBJ2-2; 16 nucleotides match TRBD2. V lost 10 bases and J lost 7; bases outside the gene matches: 9. This CDR3 region has 16 residues. The germline V gene has CDR1 MNHNY and CDR2 SVGAGI (reference sequence). CDR3 region: CATGTSGRASGGELFF. Here the CDR3 DNA reads TGTGCCACCGGGACTAGCGGGAGGGCCTCGGGCGGGGAGCTGTTTTTT.

This clone was counted only a few times. The gene calls are TRBV7-3 and TRBJ2-2, with D perhaps TRBD1 (6 bases). In germline, CDR1 is SGHTA, CDR2 FQGTGA. There are 15 residues in the CDR3. V lost 1 base and J 5 bases, leaving 11 bases between the germline ends. The CDR3 here is CASSLMGAVTGELFF. In nucleotides, the CDR3 is TGTGCCAGCAGCTTAATGGGGGCGGTTACCGGGGAGCTGTTTTTT.

The CDR3 spells CASSSTTNEKLFF. CDR3 nucleotide sequence: TGTGCCAGCAGTTCAACAACTAATGAAAAACTGTTTTTT. The V call is TRBV6-5, the J call TRBJ1-4, with unresolved D. The germline gives CDR1 MNHEY, CDR2 SVGAGI. Trimming took off 4 bases at V and 0 bases at J, with 3 bases between the two ends. This CDR3 comprises 13 residues.

V usage is TRBV9 and J usage is TRBJ1-1, with D tentatively TRBD1 (5 bases). CDR3 length: 14 amino acids. The V and J ends lost 4 bases and 4 bases respectively, with 14 bases between them. Per germline, CDR1 SGDLS and CDR2 YYNGEE. The CDR3 sequence is CASSPRAGGTEAFF. CDR3 nucleotides: TGTGCCAGCAGCCCGAGGGCGGGGGGCACTGAAGCTTTCTTT. Looking up the rest from reference TRBV9 and TRBJ1-1 gives the full variable domain: DSGVTQTPKHLITATGQRVTLRCSPRSGDLSVYWYQQSLDQGLQFLIQYYNGEERAKGNILERFSAQQFPDLHSELNLSSLELGDSALYFCASSPRAGGTEAFFGQGTRLTVV.

This clone was counted only a few times. This chain joins TRBV5-1 and TRBJ2-7; D might be TRBD2 (5 bases). Trimming left V 0 bases short and J 1 base short, with 14 bases between. CDR1 SGHRS and CDR2 YFSETQ come from the germline V gene. The CDR3 loop spans 16 amino acids. CDR3 amino acids: CASSLGLARTSYEQYF. CDR3 sequence (DNA): TGCGCCAGCAGCTTGGGATTAGCGAGAACTTCCTACGAGCAGTACTTC.

This chain joins TRBV5-1 and TRBJ2-7; 9 bases match TRBD1. V was pared by 3 bases and J by 0 bases, with 7 bases of the junction left unmatched. The CDR3 sequence is 16 residues long. Germline CDR1 SGHRS, CDR2 YFSETQ. CDR3 DNA sequence: TGCGCCAGCAGCTCGAATACAGGGGGCGCCTCCTACGAGCAGTACTTC. Translated: CASSSNTGGASYEQYF.

This sequence joins TRBV10-3 and TRBJ1-1; TRBD1 matches at 10 bases. Germline trimming cut 6 bases from V and 0 bases from J; bases unmatched to any gene: 4. Germline loops: CDR1 ENHRY, CDR2 SYGVKD. The CDR3 has 15 amino acids. Here the CDR3 reads CAIRDRGFLNTEAFF. The CDR3 DNA reads as TGTGCCATCAGGGACAGGGGGTTTTTGAACACTGAAGCTTTCTTT.

The chain carries TRBV7-6 and TRBJ2-3, with 11 bases matching TRBD2. The germline V gene encodes CDR1 SGHVS and CDR2 FNYEAQ. V trimming: 5 bases; J trimming: 7 bases; junction bases outside the gene matches: 14. The CDR3 is 17 residues long. CDR3 in amino acids: CASSPFPGTSGGYTQYF. In DNA form, the CDR3 reads TGTGCCAGCAGCCCCTTCCCTGGGACTAGCGGAGGATATACGCAGTATTTT. Supplemented by reference TRBV7-6 and TRBJ2-3, the full variable domain reads GAGVSQSPRYKVTKRGQDVALRCDPISGHVSLYWYRQALGQGPEFLTYFNYEAQQDKSGLPNDRFSAERPEGSISTLTIQRTEQRDSAMYRCASSPFPGTSGGYTQYFGPGTRLTVL.

The chain has TRBV6-2 or TRBV6-3 and TRBJ1-1, with D uncertain. The germline V gene has CDR1 MNHEY and CDR2 SVGEGT. V was shortened by 0 bases and J by 8 bases, with 13 bases between the two germline ends. The CDR3 length is 14 residues. This chain's CDR3 is CASSYSKVEAEAFF. In nucleotides, the CDR3 is TGTGCCAGCAGTTACTCCAAAGTGGAGGCGGAAGCTTTCTTT.

V usage is TRBV7-3 and J usage is TRBJ2-7; 9 bases align to TRBD2. In germline, CDR1 is SGHTA, CDR2 FQGTGA. CDR3 size: 15 residues. V was clipped by 0 bases and J by 0 bases; unmatched bases: 0. The CDR3 loop is CASSLTSGSSYEQYF. The CDR3 DNA reads as TGTGCCAGCAGCTTAACTAGCGGGAGCTCCTACGAGCAGTACTTC.

V and J are TRBV30 and TRBJ2-3; D is possibly TRBD2 (6 bases). In germline, CDR1 is GTSNPN, CDR2 SVGIG (reference sequence). Trimming left V 3 bases short and J 7 bases short, with 14 bases between. The CDR3 covers 13 residues. The DNA of the CDR3 is TGTGCCTGGAGCCTCGGGCGGGGAAATACGCAGTATTTT. It translates to CAWSLGRGNTQYF.

The chain is built from TRBV24-1 and TRBJ2-1; TRBD2 agrees at 12 bases. Germline V gives CDR1 KGHDR, CDR2 SFDVKD. Trimming removed 5 bases from V and 1 base from J; junction bases left unmatched: 2. This CDR3 spans 16 amino acids. CDR3 residues: CATSAGTSGSYNEQFF. CDR3 sequence (DNA): TGTGCCACCAGTGCCGGGACTAGCGGGTCCTACAATGAGCAGTTCTTC.

The chain employs TRBV5-1 and TRBJ2-3; TRBD2 is a possible D gene (5 bases). This CDR3 spans 16 amino acids. CDR1 and CDR2 from the germline V gene are SGHRS and YFSETQ. V dropped 0 bases and J dropped 1 base, with 12 bases sitting between them. The CDR3 loop is CASSLARAGGTDTQYF. As DNA, the CDR3 is TGCGCCAGCAGCTTGGCGAGAGCCGGGGGCACAGATACGCAGTATTTT.

This chain connects TRBV3-1 (or the pseudogene TRBV3-2) to TRBJ1-2; maybe TRBD1 (5 bases). Germline V gives CDR1 LGHDT, CDR2 YNNKEL (reference sequence). Trimming removed 5 bases at V and 3 bases at J, with 16 bases between. There are 15 residues in the CDR3. CDR3 loop: CASSVNRFSDYGYTF. The CDR3 DNA is TGTGCCAGCAGCGTTAACAGGTTCTCGGACTATGGCTACACCTTC.

The sample holds one count of this clone. The chain is built from TRBV19 and TRBJ2-7; 13 bases match TRBD2. Unmatched junction bases numbered 13, after V lost 3 bases and J lost 2 bases. Germline lookup yields CDR1 LNHDA and CDR2 SQIVND (reference sequence). This CDR3 spans 19 amino acids. The CDR3 DNA reads TGTGCCAGTAGTATCGTCGGTATTGGACTAGCGGGAGCAACCTACGAGCAGTACTTC. It is translated as CASSIVGIGLAGATYEQYF.

The chain couples TRBV3-1 (or the pseudogene TRBV3-2) to TRBJ1-2, with TRBD1 matching over 7 bases. In germline, CDR1 is LGHDT, CDR2 YNNKEL (reference sequence). This CDR3 contains 14 residues. Trimming at V came to 6 bases and at J to 7 bases, leaving 11 bases not matched to a gene. CDR3 bases: TGTGCCAGCAGTCGACAGGGACCCCATGGTGGCTACACCTTC. Protein sequence: CASSRQGPHGGYTF.

The chain combines TRBV2 with TRBJ2-2; TRBD2 might be the D (6 bases). The CDR3 sequence is 16 residues long. Germline values: CDR1 SNHLY, CDR2 FYNNEI. Trimming shortened V by 6 bases and J by 3 bases, and 17 bases separated the two germline ends. CDR3 region: CASSLSGGYYTGELFF. CDR3 nucleotide sequence: TGTGCCAGCAGCCTTAGCGGAGGTTACTACACCGGGGAGCTGTTTTTT.

This clone was recorded once. The rearrangement links TRBV18 to TRBJ1-5; 7 nucleotides align to TRBD1. Germline V gives CDR1 KGHSH, CDR2 LQKENI. This CDR3 has 15 residues. The trim removed 3 bases at V and 4 bases at J, leaving 6 bases unmatched. The CDR3 DNA sequence: TGTGCCAGCTCACCTGGGGGACAGCGTAATCAGCCCCAGCATTTT. This translates into CASSPGGQRNQPQHF. Filled out from reference TRBV18 and TRBJ1-5, the complete variable domain reads NAGVMQNPRHLVRRRGQEARLRCSPMKGHSHVYWYRQLPEEGLKFMVYLQKENIIDESGMPKERFSAEFPKEGPSILRIQQVVRGDSAAYFCASSPGGQRNQPQHFGDGTRLSIL.

The chain carries TRBV6-6 and TRBJ1-6, with a tentative D call TRBD1 (6 bases). The CDR3 loop spans 19 amino acids. Between the trimmed V and J ends, which lost 5 bases and 0 bases, there was a span of 20 bases. Germline assignment: CDR1 MNHNY and CDR2 SVGAGI (reference sequence). The CDR3, as DNA: TGTGCCAGCAGTCCCTCGTTTAACAGGGCGAGCTCCTATAATTCACCCCTCCACTTT. Encoded protein: CASSPSFNRASSYNSPLHF.

The chain combines TRBV29-1 with TRBJ2-7; D may be TRBD2 (5 bases). V was trimmed by 6 bases and J by 5 bases, leaving 14 bases between them. Germline assignment: CDR1 SQVTM and CDR2 ANQGSEA. The CDR3 spans 12 residues. The CDR3 region is CSVLGLSDEQYF. The CDR3 bases are TGCAGCGTCCTCGGACTTTCTGACGAGCAGTACTTC.

This CDR3 is CASSPPGQGLSGANVLTF. In DNA, the CDR3 is TGTGCCAGCTCACCCCCTGGACAGGGTCTCTCTGGGGCCAACGTCCTGACTTTC. The gene calls are TRBV18 and TRBJ2-6; 8 bases match TRBD1. Germline loops: CDR1 KGHSH, CDR2 LQKENI. V lost 3 bases, J lost 0 bases, and 7 bases stayed unmatched. CDR3 length: 18 amino acids.

The chain carries TRBV6-6 and TRBJ1-1, with 7 positions matching TRBD1. V was pared by 6 bases and J by 2 bases, with 6 bases of the junction left unmatched. Germline V gives CDR1 MNHNY, CDR2 SVGAGI (reference sequence). The CDR3 length is 14 residues. CDR3 nucleotide sequence: TGTGCCAGCAGAGCCGGGACAGTCAACACTGAAGCTTTCTTT. This translates into CASRAGTVNTEAFF.

The chain recombines TRBV2 with TRBJ2-3, with 8 bases lining up with TRBD1. Trimming at V came to 5 bases and at J to 1 base, leaving 8 bases not matched to a gene. Germline V gene sequence: CDR1 SNHLY, CDR2 FYNNEI. The CDR3 covers 16 residues. CDR3 sequence (DNA): TGTGCCAGCAGTTACGCCAGGGGGCTCGGCACAGATACGCAGTATTTT. Its protein product is CASSYARGLGTDTQYF.

CDR3 nucleotide sequence: TGTGCCAGCTCACCACCATACAGGGGGCCCGGAAACACCATATATTTT. The encoded protein is CASSPPYRGPGNTIYF. The V and J genes are TRBV18 and TRBJ1-3; 9 nucleotides match TRBD1. The V segment lost 0 bases and the J segment 4 bases; nucleotides outside the gene matches: 4. Germline CDR1 and CDR2: KGHSH and LQKENI. The CDR3 runs to 16 residues.